This T cell receptor (beta chain) was identified in a study of OX40 agonist ivuxolimab in advanced cancers. Looking at the study overall: Under the entry rules, prior anti-PD-1, anti-PD-L1 or anti-CTLA-4 therapy was allowed, and more than 35% had some. The study's findings and limits: Patients who responded partially at 0.1-3.0 mg/kg showed clonal expansion ranking among the lowest. CD4+ T cells averaged fewer expanded clones than CD8+ T cells. Among some nonresponders, normalized T-cell clonal expansion was also low.

The CDR3 is made up of 18 amino acids. Trimming took off 1 base at V and 0 bases at J, with 16 bases between the two ends. The germline CDR1 and CDR2 sequences are MGHRA and YSYEKL. The assay was immunoSEQ multiplex PCR, and TCRdb's table has in-frame clones only and misses some. The sample shows 20,000 to 30,000 clones, under 95% of them seen only once. This clone has only one observation. Its antigen is unidentified. The material sequenced was CD4+ or CD8+ T cells sorted from blood, taken in a trial of the OX40 agonist ivuxolimab. The chain employs TRBV4-1 and TRBJ1-3, with a weak D call TRBD1 (5 bases). This receptor was taken from an adult with an advanced solid tumor such as melanoma, head and neck, liver or kidney cancer. The CDR3 bases are TGCGCCAGCAGCCAAGGTGGGGGGATAGGGTCCTCTGGAAACACCATATATTTT. It codes for CASSQGGGIGSSGNTIYF.